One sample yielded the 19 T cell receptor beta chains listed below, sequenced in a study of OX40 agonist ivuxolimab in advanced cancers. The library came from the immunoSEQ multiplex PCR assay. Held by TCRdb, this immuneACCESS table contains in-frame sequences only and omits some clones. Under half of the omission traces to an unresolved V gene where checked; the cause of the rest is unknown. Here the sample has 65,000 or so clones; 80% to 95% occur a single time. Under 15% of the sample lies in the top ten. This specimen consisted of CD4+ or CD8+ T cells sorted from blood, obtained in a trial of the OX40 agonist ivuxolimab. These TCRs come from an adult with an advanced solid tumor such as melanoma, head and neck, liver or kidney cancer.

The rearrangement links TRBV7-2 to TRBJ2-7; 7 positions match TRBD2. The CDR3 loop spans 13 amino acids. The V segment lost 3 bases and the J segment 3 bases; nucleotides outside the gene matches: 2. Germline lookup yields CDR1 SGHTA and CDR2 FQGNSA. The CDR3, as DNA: TGTGCCAGCAGCTTTGGGACTATCTACGAGCAGTACTTC. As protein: CASSFGTIYEQYF.

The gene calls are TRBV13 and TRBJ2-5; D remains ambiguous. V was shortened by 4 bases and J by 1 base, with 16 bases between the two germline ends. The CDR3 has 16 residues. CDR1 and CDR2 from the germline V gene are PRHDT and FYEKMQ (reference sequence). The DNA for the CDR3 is TGTGCCAGCAGCTCACCGTTTGGGCAGGTCCAAGAGACCCAGTACTTC. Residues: CASSSPFGQVQETQYF.

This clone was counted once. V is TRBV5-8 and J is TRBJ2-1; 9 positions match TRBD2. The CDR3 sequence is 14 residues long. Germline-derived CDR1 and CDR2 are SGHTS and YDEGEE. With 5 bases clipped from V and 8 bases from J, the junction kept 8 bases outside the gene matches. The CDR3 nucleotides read TGTGCCAGCAGGTTTGGTAGCGGGAGCGATGAGCAGTTCTTC. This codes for CASRFGSGSDEQFF.

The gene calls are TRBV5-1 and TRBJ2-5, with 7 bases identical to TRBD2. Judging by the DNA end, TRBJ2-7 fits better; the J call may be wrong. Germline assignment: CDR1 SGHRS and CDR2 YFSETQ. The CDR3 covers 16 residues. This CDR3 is CASTHGRGGSFYEQYF. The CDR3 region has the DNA TGCGCCAGCACCCATGGCCGGGGCGGGAGTTTTTACGAGCAGTACTTC.

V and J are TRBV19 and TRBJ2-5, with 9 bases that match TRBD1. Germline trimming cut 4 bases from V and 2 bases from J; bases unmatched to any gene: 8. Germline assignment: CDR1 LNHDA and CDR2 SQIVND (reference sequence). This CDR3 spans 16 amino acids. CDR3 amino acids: CASSNRDREGQETQYF. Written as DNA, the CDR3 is TGTGCCAGTAGTAACCGGGACAGGGAGGGTCAAGAGACCCAGTACTTC.

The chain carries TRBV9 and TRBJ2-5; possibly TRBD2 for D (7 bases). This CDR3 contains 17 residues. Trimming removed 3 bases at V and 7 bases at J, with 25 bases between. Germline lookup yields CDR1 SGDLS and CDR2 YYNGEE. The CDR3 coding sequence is TGTGCCAGCAGCGCCGTCGGGGCGGGGGCCCCGGGGGGGACCCAGTACTTC. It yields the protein CASSAVGAGAPGGTQYF.

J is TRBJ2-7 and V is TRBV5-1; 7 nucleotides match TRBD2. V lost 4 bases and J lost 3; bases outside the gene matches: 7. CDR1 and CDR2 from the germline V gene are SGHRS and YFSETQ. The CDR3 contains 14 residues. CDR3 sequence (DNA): TGCGCCAGCAGCCTCGGGACTAACAACTACGAGCAGTACTTC. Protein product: CASSLGTNNYEQYF.

The CDR3 spells CASSLGSGISEQYF. CDR3 in DNA: TGTGCCAGCAGCTTAGGTAGCGGGATTAGCGAGCAGTACTTC. The chain uses TRBV7-8 and TRBJ2-7; 8 positions agree with TRBD2. Germline lookup yields CDR1 SGHVS and CDR2 FQNEAQ. This CDR3 has 14 amino acids. V lost 1 base, J lost 6 bases, and 5 bases stayed unmatched.

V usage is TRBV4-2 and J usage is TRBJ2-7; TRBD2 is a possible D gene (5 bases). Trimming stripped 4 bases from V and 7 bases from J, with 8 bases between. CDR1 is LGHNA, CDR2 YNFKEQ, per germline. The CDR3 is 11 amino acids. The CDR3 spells CASSLGSEQYF. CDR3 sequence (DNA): TGTGCCAGCAGCCTAGGGAGTGAGCAGTACTTC.

CDR3 amino acids: CASSAHSAGYEQYF. Here the CDR3 DNA reads TGTGCCAGCAGCGCCCATTCAGCGGGATACGAGCAGTACTTC. The chain employs TRBV9 and TRBJ2-7; 7 bases match TRBD2. Germline CDR1 and CDR2: SGDLS and YYNGEE. The CDR3 has 14 amino acids. Trimming at V came to 3 bases and at J to 4 bases, leaving 7 bases not matched to a gene.

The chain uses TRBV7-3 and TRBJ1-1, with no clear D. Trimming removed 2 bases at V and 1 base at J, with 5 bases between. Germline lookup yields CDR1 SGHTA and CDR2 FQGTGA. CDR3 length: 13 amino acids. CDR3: CASSLESNTEAFF. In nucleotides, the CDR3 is TGTGCCAGCAGCTTAGAATCGAACACTGAAGCTTTCTTT.

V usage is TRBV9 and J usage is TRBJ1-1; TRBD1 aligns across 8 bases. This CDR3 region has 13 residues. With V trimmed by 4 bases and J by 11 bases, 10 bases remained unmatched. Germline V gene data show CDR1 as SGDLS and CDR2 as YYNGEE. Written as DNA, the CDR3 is TGTGCCAGCAGCCTATCGACAGGGGCGCCGGCTTTCTTT. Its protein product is CASSLSTGAPAFF.

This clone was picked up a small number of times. CDR3: CASSQENGNTEAFF. The CDR3 DNA is TGCGCCAGCAGCCAAGAGAACGGCAACACTGAAGCTTTCTTT. V usage is TRBV4-3 and J usage is TRBJ1-1; D unresolved. The V end lost 0 bases, the J end lost 2 bases, and 7 bases lay between the germline ends. Per the germline V gene, CDR1 is LGHNA and CDR2 is YSLEER. The CDR3 totals 14 residues.

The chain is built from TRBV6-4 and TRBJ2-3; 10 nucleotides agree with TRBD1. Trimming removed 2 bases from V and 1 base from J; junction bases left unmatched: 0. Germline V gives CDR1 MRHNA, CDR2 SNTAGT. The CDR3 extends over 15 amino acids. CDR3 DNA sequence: TGTGCCAGCAGTGACGGACAGGGGGGCACAGATACGCAGTATTTT. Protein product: CASSDGQGGTDTQYF.

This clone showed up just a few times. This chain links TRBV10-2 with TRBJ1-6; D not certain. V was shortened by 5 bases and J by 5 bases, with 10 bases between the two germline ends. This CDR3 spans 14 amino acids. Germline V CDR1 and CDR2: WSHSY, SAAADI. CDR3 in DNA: TGCGCCAGCAGTAACGGACCTAATAATTCACCCCTCCACTTT. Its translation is CASSNGPNNSPLHF.

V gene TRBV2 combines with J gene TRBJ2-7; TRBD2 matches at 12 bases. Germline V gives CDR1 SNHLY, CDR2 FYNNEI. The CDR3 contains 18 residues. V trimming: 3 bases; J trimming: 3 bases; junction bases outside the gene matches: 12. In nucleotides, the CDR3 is TGTGCCAGCAGTGATTCGGGACTAGCGGGTCCCGAGGGCTACGAGCAGTACTTC. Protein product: CASSDSGLAGPEGYEQYF.

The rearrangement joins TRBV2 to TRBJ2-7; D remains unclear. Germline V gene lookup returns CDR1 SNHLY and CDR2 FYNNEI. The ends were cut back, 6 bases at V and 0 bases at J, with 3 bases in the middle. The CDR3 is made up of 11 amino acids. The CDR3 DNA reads TGTGCCAGCAGCCTCTCCTACGAGCAGTACTTC. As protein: CASSLSYEQYF.

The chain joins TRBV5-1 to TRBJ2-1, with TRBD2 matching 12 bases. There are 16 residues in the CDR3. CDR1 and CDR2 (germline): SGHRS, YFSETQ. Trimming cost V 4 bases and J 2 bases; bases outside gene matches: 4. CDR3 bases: TGCGCCAGCAGCCCCGGACTAGCGGGGACCTACAATGAGCAGTTCTTC. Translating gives CASSPGLAGTYNEQFF.

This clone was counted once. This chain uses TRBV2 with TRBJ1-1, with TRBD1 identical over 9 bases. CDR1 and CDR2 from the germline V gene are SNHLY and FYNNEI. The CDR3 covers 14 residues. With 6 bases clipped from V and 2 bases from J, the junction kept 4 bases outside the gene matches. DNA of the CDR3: TGTGCCAGCAGGAGACAGGGGGGAAACACTGAAGCTTTCTTT. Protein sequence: CASRRQGGNTEAFF.